This TCR beta chain is from a study of blood T cells in healthy people across ages. Study-level results: Across samples, TCR beta diversity tracked strongly with naive T cell percentage. Not knowing donor CMV status may have confounded expanded clonotype changes.

Next came a second PCR, run for roughly 6 to 11 cycles, which used a sample-barcoded 5' primer along with a J-beta primer mix. TCRdb reanalysed the 5' RACE reads using MiXCR and keeps one entry per CDR3 protein. The data show hundreds of thousands of distinct CDR3 sequences, about 30% seen once. The V end was cut by 2 bases, the J end by 5 bases, with 7 bases between. Germline V gene sequence: CDR1 MNHEY, CDR2 SVGAGI. The CDR3 length is 13 residues. This clonotype was observed many times. Its antigen remains unidentified. PBMCs were isolated at a quantity of at least 6 million per sample. Sequenced: blood. The sequence came from a woman of 80 years or more in good health. V is TRBV6-5 and J is TRBJ2-1; D call uncertain. DNA of the CDR3: TGTGCCAGCAGTTACCCCCCGAACAATGAGCAGTTCTTC. Protein: CASSYPPNNEQFF.